This TCR beta chain was found in a study of early T cells in non-severe SARS-CoV-2 infection. About the study: Unsorted whole blood bulk RNA was sequenced, with unpaired chains.

Between the trimmed V and J ends, which lost 5 bases and 3 bases, there was a span of 8 bases. From germline, CDR1 is SEHNR and CDR2 FQNEAQ (reference sequence). The CDR3 is made up of 13 amino acids. Comment on this clonotype: Its antigen is as yet unknown.

TCRdb re-derived calls from the 5' RACE reads in MiXCR, one entry per CDR3 protein. The table lists almost 85,000 distinct CDR3 sequences, around 10% of them singletons. Findings and caveats of the study: Database matching using VDJdb favored anti-spike CD8 responses, with private and CD4 specificities left missing.

Sequencing was done on a sample of whole blood. The sequence derives from an adult who was a healthcare worker with PCR-confirmed SARS-CoV-2 infection or an uninfected control (not recorded which). The chain combines TRBV7-9 with TRBJ2-1, with D unresolved. DNA for the CDR3: TGTGCCAGCAGCACAGAGGACTACAATGAGCAGTTCTTC. Translating it yields CASSTEDYNEQFF.